This is a list of T cell receptor beta chains from one sample in a study of cytomegalovirus exposure and HLA in healthy donors. The method was immunoSEQ multiplex PCR; TCRdb's version includes in-frame clones alone and lacks a portion of them. The table lists about 140,000 clones, about three quarters of them singletons, with under 1.5% in the top ten. Input material: PBMCs. The receptors shown here come from a male donor in good health and CMV-seropositive. Each CDR3 is given with its conserved first and last residue. Fields, in order: J gene, V gene, clone size, D gene, CDR3 DNA, CDR3 protein. A D gene is named only where the DNA matches it firmly. Rows may omit the clone size; those that give it use once, few, many or a size class.

J gene: TRBJ2-1; V gene: TRBV7-6; clone size: once; D gene: TRBD1; CDR3 DNA: TGTGCCAGCAGCTCCCGACAGGGTCTGTCCTACAATGAGCAGTTCTTC; CDR3 protein: CASSSRQGLSYNEQFF
J gene: TRBJ2-2; V gene: TRBV7-9; clone size: NA; D gene: TRBD2; CDR3 DNA: TGTGCCAGCAGCTTAGCTGGGGATAGCGGGACCGTCGGGGAGCTGTTTTTT; CDR3 protein: CASSLAGDSGTVGELFF
J gene: TRBJ1-2; V gene: TRBV6-5; clone size: NA; D gene: TRBD1; CDR3 DNA: TGTGCCAGCAGTTATCAAACAGGGGGCCATGGCTACACCTTC; CDR3 protein: CASSYQTGGHGYTF
J gene: TRBJ2-7; V gene: TRBV27; clone size: NA; D gene: NA; CDR3 DNA: TGCGCCAGCAGTTTCTCTAGCTCCTACGAGCAGTACTTC; CDR3 protein: CASSFSSSYEQYF
J gene: TRBJ2-3; V gene: TRBV27; clone size: NA; D gene: NA; CDR3 DNA: TGTGCCAGCAGTAAGGGACTCCCGAGCACAGATACGCAGTATTTT; CDR3 protein: CASSKGLPSTDTQYF
J gene: TRBJ1-2; V gene: TRBV6-5; clone size: few; D gene: NA; CDR3 DNA: TGTGCCAGCAGTCCGAACAGAGTGTACGGCTACACCTTC; CDR3 protein: CASSPNRVYGYTF
J gene: TRBJ2-1; V gene: TRBV7-9; clone size: NA; D gene: TRBD1; CDR3 DNA: TGTGCCAGCAGCTACAGGGGCGCTTTTGGGGAGCAGTTCTTC; CDR3 protein: CASSYRGAFGEQFF
J gene: TRBJ2-5; V gene: TRBV5-8; clone size: NA; D gene: NA; CDR3 DNA: TGTGCCAGCAGTCAGGAGACCCAGTACTTC; CDR3 protein: CASSQETQYF
J gene: TRBJ2-2; V gene: TRBV18; clone size: NA; D gene: NA; CDR3 DNA: TGTGCCAGCTCACCCGCGGGGGCCTGGGACGGGGAGCTGTTTTTT; CDR3 protein: CASSPAGAWDGELFF
J gene: TRBJ2-3; V gene: TRBV6-5; clone size: NA; D gene: NA; CDR3 DNA: TGTGCCAGCAGTTACTTCGGGGATACGCAGTATTTT; CDR3 protein: CASSYFGDTQYF
J gene: TRBJ2-2; V gene: TRBV5-1; clone size: NA; D gene: TRBD2; CDR3 DNA: TGCGCCAGCAGCTTGAGACTAGCCCAGAACACCGGGGAGCTGTTTTTT; CDR3 protein: CASSLRLAQNTGELFF
J gene: TRBJ1-1; V gene: TRBV5-1; clone size: NA; D gene: TRBD1; CDR3 DNA: TGCGCCAGCAGCTTCGACAGGGGGTACACTGAAGCTTTCTTT; CDR3 protein: CASSFDRGYTEAFF
J gene: TRBJ2-2; V gene: TRBV9; clone size: NA; D gene: NA; CDR3 DNA: TGTGCCAGCAGCGGGGACTTATTCCGAGGGGGGGCGAACACCGGGGAGCTGTTTTTT; CDR3 protein: CASSGDLFRGGANTGELFF
J gene: TRBJ1-1; V gene: TRBV10-2; clone size: NA; D gene: TRBD1; CDR3 DNA: TGCGCCAGCAGTGAAACAGGGGAGAACACTGAAGCTTTCTTT; CDR3 protein: CASSETGENTEAFF
J gene: TRBJ2-7; V gene: TRBV27; clone size: NA; D gene: TRBD1; CDR3 DNA: TGTGCCAGCAGCAGGGACAGGGGAATCTCCTACGAGCAGTACTTC; CDR3 protein: CASSRDRGISYEQYF
J gene: TRBJ1-1; V gene: TRBV11-3; clone size: NA; D gene: NA; CDR3 DNA: TGTGCCAGCAGCTTTGATTCCAGGGGAACTGAAGCTTTCTTT; CDR3 protein: CASSFDSRGTEAFF
J gene: TRBJ2-1; V gene: TRBV19; clone size: NA; D gene: NA; CDR3 DNA: TGTGCCAGTAGTATCAACAATGAGCAGTTCTTC; CDR3 protein: CASSINNEQFF
J gene: TRBJ1-2; V gene: TRBV10-2; clone size: NA; D gene: NA; CDR3 DNA: TGCGCCAGCAGTGAGAGAGTTAACTATGGCTACACCTTC; CDR3 protein: CASSERVNYGYTF
J gene: TRBJ2-7; V gene: TRBV5-1; clone size: NA; D gene: TRBD2; CDR3 DNA: TGCGCCAGCAGCTTGACTAGCGGGCCCCCCTACGAGCAGTACTTC; CDR3 protein: CASSLTSGPPYEQYF
J gene: TRBJ2-7; V gene: TRBV14; clone size: NA; D gene: NA; CDR3 DNA: TGTGCCAGCAGCCAAAGTAACAGCGAGCAGTACTTC; CDR3 protein: CASSQSNSEQYF
J gene: TRBJ1-1; V gene: TRBV7-6; clone size: NA; D gene: NA; CDR3 DNA: TGTGCCAGCAGTCCTAACGGGGGGACTGAAGCTTTCTTT; CDR3 protein: CASSPNGGTEAFF
J gene: TRBJ2-5; V gene: TRBV10-3; clone size: NA; D gene: NA; CDR3 DNA: TGTGCCATCAGTGAGTCGGACAGAGAGACCCAGTACTTC; CDR3 protein: CAISESDRETQYF
J gene: TRBJ2-7; V gene: TRBV6-6; clone size: NA; D gene: TRBD2; CDR3 DNA: TGTGCCAGCAGTTACTCGGAAATAGCGGGAGGGTACGAGCAGTACTTC; CDR3 protein: CASSYSEIAGGYEQYF
J gene: TRBJ2-5; V gene: TRBV9; clone size: NA; D gene: TRBD2; CDR3 DNA: TGTGCCAGCAGCGTATCCAGCGGGAGAACGCAAGAGACCCAGTACTTC; CDR3 protein: CASSVSSGRTQETQYF
J gene: TRBJ2-1; V gene: TRBV28; clone size: NA; D gene: NA; CDR3 DNA: TGTGCCAGCAGTCAATCGACAGGCCGCGATGAGCAGTTCTTC; CDR3 protein: CASSQSTGRDEQFF
J gene: TRBJ1-3; V gene: TRBV12-5; clone size: NA; D gene: NA; CDR3 DNA: TGTGCTAGTGGTTTGGGGACAGTGAGGTATGGAAACACCATATATTTT; CDR3 protein: CASGLGTVRYGNTIYF
J gene: TRBJ2-3; V gene: TRBV6-5; clone size: NA; D gene: NA; CDR3 DNA: TGTGCCAGCAGGGCCCTTGGCACAGATACGCAGTATTTT; CDR3 protein: CASRALGTDTQYF
J gene: TRBJ1-2; V gene: TRBV30; clone size: NA; D gene: TRBD1; CDR3 DNA: TGTGCCTGGGGGGACAGCCCTAACTATGGCTACACCTTC; CDR3 protein: CAWGDSPNYGYTF
J gene: TRBJ2-3; V gene: TRBV7-9; clone size: NA; D gene: NA; CDR3 DNA: TGTGCCAGCAGCACTAACACAGATACGCAGTATTTT; CDR3 protein: CASSTNTDTQYF
J gene: TRBJ2-3; V gene: TRBV7-6; clone size: NA; D gene: NA; CDR3 DNA: TGTGCCAGCAGCTTATCCTCCGCAGATACGCAGTATTTT; CDR3 protein: CASSLSSADTQYF
J gene: TRBJ1-5; V gene: TRBV6-4; clone size: once; D gene: NA; CDR3 DNA: TGTGCCAGCAGTGACCGCAAAGGGGCGGAGCCCCAGCATTTT; CDR3 protein: CASSDRKGAEPQHF
J gene: TRBJ1-6; V gene: TRBV19; clone size: NA; D gene: NA; CDR3 DNA: TGTGCCAGTAGAGTAATGGGCTCGGGAAATTCACCCCTCCACTTT; CDR3 protein: CASRVMGSGNSPLHF
J gene: TRBJ1-4; V gene: TRBV19; clone size: NA; D gene: TRBD1; CDR3 DNA: TGTGCCAGTAGTATATCCGGGACAGAAAATGAAAAACTGTTTTTT; CDR3 protein: CASSISGTENEKLFF
J gene: TRBJ2-5; V gene: TRBV5-6; clone size: few; D gene: TRBD2; CDR3 DNA: TGTGCCAGCAGTTCCCGGGGGGGGCCTCCGTACCAAGAGACCCAGTACTTC; CDR3 protein: CASSSRGGPPYQETQYF
J gene: TRBJ1-5; V gene: TRBV4-3; clone size: once; D gene: NA; CDR3 DNA: TGCGCCAGCAGCCAAGATCTATCTCCAGGGCCCTCCCCGAATCAGCCCCAGCATTTT; CDR3 protein: CASSQDLSPGPSPNQPQHF
J gene: TRBJ2-5; V gene: TRBV29-1; clone size: NA; D gene: TRBD2; CDR3 DNA: TGCAGCCACCCGGGGAGGGACGTAGAAGAGACCCAGTACTTC; CDR3 protein: CSHPGRDVEETQYF
J gene: TRBJ2-5; V gene: TRBV25-1; clone size: NA; D gene: TRBD2; CDR3 DNA: TGTGCCAGCAGTGGTCTAGCGGGGGGCAACCGGGAGACCCAGTACTTC; CDR3 protein: CASSGLAGGNRETQYF
J gene: TRBJ2-1; V gene: TRBV7-3; clone size: NA; D gene: TRBD2; CDR3 DNA: TGTGCCAGCAGTCGGACTAGCGGGGATTACAATGAGCAGTTCTTC; CDR3 protein: CASSRTSGDYNEQFF
J gene: TRBJ2-2; V gene: TRBV5-1; clone size: NA; D gene: TRBD2; CDR3 DNA: TGCGCCAGCAGCGCTGGGACTAGCGTTCTACCCGGGGAGCTGTTTTTT; CDR3 protein: CASSAGTSVLPGELFF
J gene: TRBJ2-2; V gene: TRBV28; clone size: NA; D gene: TRBD1; CDR3 DNA: TGTGCCAGCAGCCGTCCGGGACAGGTGAACACCGGGGAGCTGTTTTTT; CDR3 protein: CASSRPGQVNTGELFF
J gene: TRBJ2-7; V gene: TRBV2; clone size: once; D gene: TRBD1; CDR3 DNA: TGTGCCAGCAGGACAGGGAAAGGACTCTCGCTTGACGAGCAGTACTTC; CDR3 protein: CASRTGKGLSLDEQYF